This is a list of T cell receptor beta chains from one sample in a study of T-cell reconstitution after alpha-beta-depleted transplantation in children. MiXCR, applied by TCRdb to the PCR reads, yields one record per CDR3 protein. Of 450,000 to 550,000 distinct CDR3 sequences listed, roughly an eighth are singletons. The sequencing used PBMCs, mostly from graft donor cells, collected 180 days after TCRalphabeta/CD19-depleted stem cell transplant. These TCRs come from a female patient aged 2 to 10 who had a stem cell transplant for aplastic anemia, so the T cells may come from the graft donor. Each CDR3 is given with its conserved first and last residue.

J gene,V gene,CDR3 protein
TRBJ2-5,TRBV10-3,CAISGTSGRPETQYF
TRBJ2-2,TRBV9,CASSRPGTINTGELFF
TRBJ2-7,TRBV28,CATHDPERESEQYF
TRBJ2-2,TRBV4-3,CASSQDLSVNTGELFF
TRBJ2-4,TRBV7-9,CASSLEGGVYNIQYF
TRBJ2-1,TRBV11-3,CASSLSGGTREQFF
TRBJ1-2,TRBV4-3,CASSQDPDRVYGYTF
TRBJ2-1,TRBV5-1,CASSPGVFVAGSYNEQFF
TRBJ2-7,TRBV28,CASGGGRTSYEQYF
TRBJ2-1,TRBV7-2,CASSLGWENEQFF
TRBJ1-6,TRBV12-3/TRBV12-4,CASSSRSSYNSPLHF
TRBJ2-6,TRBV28,CASMGGGGPANVLTF
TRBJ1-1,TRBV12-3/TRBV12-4,CASRGQPFEAFF
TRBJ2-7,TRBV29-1,CSVSEPGAYEQYF
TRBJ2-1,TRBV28,CASSTLLSSYNEQFF
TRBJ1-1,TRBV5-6,CASYRDRGLGVMNTEAFF
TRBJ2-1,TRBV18,CASSPYRRGDYNEQFF